This is a list of T cell receptor beta chains from one sample in a study of Ad26.COV2.S vaccination and SARS-CoV-2 variants. Method: immunoSEQ multiplex PCR; TCRdb's copy keeps in-frame clones and lacks some. The table has hundreds of thousands of clones, roughly 81% seen once. The sequenced sample was peripheral blood, obtained in a trial of Ad26.COV2.S vaccine versus placebo. The receptors stem from a person between 18 and 65 years old who received the Ad26.COV2.S COVID-19 vaccine or a placebo. Each CDR3 is given with its conserved first and last residue. D genes are given only for firm matches. Size is omitted from some rows. Given values are once, few, many or a class for expanded clones.

clone size	J gene	V gene	D gene	CDR3 DNA	CDR3 protein
-	TRBJ2-5	TRBV9	-	TGTGCCAGCAGCGTAGGCGGCCAGATAAGCCGCGAGACCCAGTACTTC	CASSVGGQISRETQYF
-	TRBJ2-3	TRBV4-1	TRBD2	TGCGCCAGCAGCTACACCGGGACTAGCAGTAGCACAGATACGCAGTATTTT	CASSYTGTSSSTDTQYF
-	TRBJ1-4	TRBV28	TRBD1	TGTGCCAGCATACAGGGGGGGGCAACTAATGAAAAACTGTTTTTT	CASIQGGATNEKLFF
-	TRBJ1-5	TRBV27	-	TGTGCCAGCAGTCCAAACAGATATAGCAATCAGCCCCAGCATTTT	CASSPNRYSNQPQHF
-	TRBJ1-3	TRBV28	-	TGTGCCAGTAAAACCCCCGGGGCCCAAGAGGGAAACACCATATATTTT	CASKTPGAQEGNTIYF
few	TRBJ2-3	TRBV29-1	-	TGCAGCGTTGGAATAGATCTATCTAGGATGGATACGCAGTATTTT	CSVGIDLSRMDTQYF
-	TRBJ2-2	TRBV30	TRBD2	TGTGCCTGGACCGGACTAGCGGGGGGGCGGTCCGGGGAGCTGTTTTTT	CAWTGLAGGRSGELFF
-	TRBJ1-5	TRBV7-2	-	TGTGCCAGCAGCTTAGATGCTGCCACCGGGCATCAGCCCCAGCATTTT	CASSLDAATGHQPQHF
-	TRBJ1-6	TRBV7-9	TRBD1	TGTGCCAGCAGCTCAACAGGGGAGAATTCACCCCTCCACTTT	CASSSTGENSPLHF
-	TRBJ2-7	TRBV21-1	-	TGTGCCAGCAGAGATCCTTCTCCCAGCGGGAGTGGCTACGAGCAGTACTTC	CASRDPSPSGSGYEQYF
-	TRBJ1-1	TRBV18	-	TGTGCCAGCTCACCACGGTCGGACATAGGGAACACTGAAGCTTTCTTT	CASSPRSDIGNTEAFF
once	TRBJ2-5	TRBV29-1	-	TGCAGCGTGGGACCGGTTGAGACCCAGTACTTC	CSVGPVETQYF
-	TRBJ1-2	TRBV10-1	TRBD1	TGCGCCAGCAGCCCTAGGACAGGGGACTATAATGGCTACACCTTC	CASSPRTGDYNGYTF
-	TRBJ1-5	TRBV30	TRBD1	TGTGCCTGGAGTGAGGGGACAGATTATCAGCCCCAGCATTTT	CAWSEGTDYQPQHF
-	TRBJ2-1	TRBV28	-	TGTGCCAGCAGTTTTGAGCAGATGGATGGCAATGAGCAGTTCTTC	CASSFEQMDGNEQFF
-	TRBJ1-1	TRBV4-3	-	TGCGCCAGCAGCCAAGATTGGGGACTCGGCACTGAAGCTTTCTTT	CASSQDWGLGTEAFF
once	TRBJ1-1	TRBV6-5	TRBD1	TGTGCTATCCGGGACAGGGGGTATCGGACTGAAGCTTTCTTT	CAIRDRGYRTEAFF
-	TRBJ2-7	TRBV6-5	-	TGTGCCAGCAGTTCCTCGGGACATTTTGGGGGCTACGAGCAGTACTTC	CASSSSGHFGGYEQYF
-	TRBJ1-2	TRBV19	-	TGTGCCAGTAGAACCGTTGACTATGGCTACACCTTC	CASRTVDYGYTF
-	TRBJ1-2	TRBV5-6	TRBD1	TGTGCCAGCAGCCCCGAGGGGACAGGGGCTAACTATGGCTACACCTTC	CASSPEGTGANYGYTF
-	TRBJ2-7	TRBV4-1	-	TGCGCCAGCAGCCAAGGGGGGGCAGGGGGGATTTTCGAGCAGTACTTC	CASSQGGAGGIFEQYF
-	TRBJ2-5	TRBV6-6	-	TGTGCCAGCAGTTACCTTACAGGGTCGGAGACCCAGTACTTC	CASSYLTGSETQYF
-	TRBJ2-1	TRBV3-1/TRBV3-2	-	TGTGCCAGCAGCCAAGAAGGGGCAGGTAACAATGAGCAGTTCTTC	CASSQEGAGNNEQFF
-	TRBJ2-1	TRBV2	TRBD2	TGTGCCAGCAGTTTTGGACTAGCGGCAAACTACAATGAGCAGTTCTTC	CASSFGLAANYNEQFF
-	TRBJ2-4	TRBV5-1	-	TGCGCCAGCAGCGTTGAGAGAAATACCAAAAACATTCAGTACTTC	CASSVERNTKNIQYF
-	TRBJ2-7	TRBV7-6	TRBD1	TGTGCCAGCAGCCTCCCAGCTGACAGGGCGAGCTCCTACGAGCAGTACTTC	CASSLPADRASSYEQYF
few	TRBJ2-7	TRBV5-5	-	TGTGCCAGCAGCTTGGGCGGGACAGCCTACTACGAGCAGTACTTC	CASSLGGTAYYEQYF
-	TRBJ2-1	TRBV3-1/TRBV3-2	TRBD1	TGTGCCAGCACCAGGGGGACAGGGGACAATGAGCAGTTCTTC	CASTRGTGDNEQFF
once	TRBJ1-5	TRBV6-5	-	TGTGCCAGCAGTTACGAGGGACTCACGAAGCCCCAGCATTTT	CASSYEGLTKPQHF
-	TRBJ2-7	TRBV5-6	-	TGTGCCAGCAGCTTTAAGTACGAGCAGTACTTC	CASSFKYEQYF
-	TRBJ2-3	TRBV10-2	TRBD2	TGCGCCAGCAGTTATGGTAGCGGGGGGACAGATACGCAGTATTTT	CASSYGSGGTDTQYF
-	TRBJ2-3	TRBV5-8	TRBD1	TGTGCCAGCAGCTCGGCAGGGGGCCGCACAGATACGCAGTATTTT	CASSSAGGRTDTQYF
once	TRBJ2-7	TRBV28	-	TGTGCCAGCAGTTTCCAAGACAGGAGCTCCTACGAGCAGTACTTC	CASSFQDRSSYEQYF
-	TRBJ2-7	TRBV9	TRBD2	TGTGCCAGCAGCATGCAGCTCCAGACTAGCGGGAGATACGAGCAGTACTTC	CASSMQLQTSGRYEQYF
once	TRBJ1-3	TRBV11-2	-	TGTGCCAGCAGCTATTGGGACAAAGGAAACACCATATATTTT	CASSYWDKGNTIYF
-	TRBJ2-1	TRBV12-3/TRBV12-4	-	TGTGCCAGCGCATTAGGGACTCACGAGCAGTTCTTC	CASALGTHEQFF
-	TRBJ2-7	TRBV28	-	TGTGCCAGCAGTGGCGGCCCCGGGGGAGCCTACGAGCAGTACTTC	CASSGGPGGAYEQYF
once	TRBJ2-7	TRBV4-1	TRBD1	TGCGCCAGCAGCCAAGGAGGACAGGGGAAGGCCTACGAGCAGTACTTC	CASSQGGQGKAYEQYF
-	TRBJ2-5	TRBV7-2	-	TGTGCCAGCAGCCGGACAGCCCAAGAGACCCAGTACTTC	CASSRTAQETQYF
once	TRBJ2-3	TRBV7-8	TRBD2	TGTGCCAGCAGTCGAAAGGGTTGGCTAGCGGGACCAGATACGCAGTATTTT	CASSRKGWLAGPDTQYF
-	TRBJ2-2	TRBV5-1	-	TGCGCCAGCACCTTTAGCAGGAAGGGCGGGGAGCTGTTTTTT	CASTFSRKGGELFF
-	TRBJ2-7	TRBV19	TRBD1	TGTGCCAGTAGTATTACCGGGACAGGGGTAAGCGAGCAGTACTTC	CASSITGTGVSEQYF
few	TRBJ2-2	TRBV29-1	-	TGCAGCGTTGAGTACAGCTCTGGGGAGCTGTTTTTT	CSVEYSSGELFF
-	TRBJ2-5	TRBV29-1	TRBD1	TGCAGCGCCGGAACAGGGGTTGGGGAGACCCAGTACTTC	CSAGTGVGETQYF
-	TRBJ1-6	TRBV7-2	-	TGTGCCAGCAGCTTAGGATGGGGGAGGACCTATAATTCACCCCTCCACTTT	CASSLGWGRTYNSPLHF
-	TRBJ1-5	TRBV19	-	TGTGCCAGTAGTATTATGGGGCAGGGAAGCAATCAGCCCCAGCATTTT	CASSIMGQGSNQPQHF
once	TRBJ2-1	TRBV10-1	TRBD1	TGCCCGAGCCACCGGGACAGGGGGCGCGGTGAGCAGTTCTTC	CPSHRDRGRGEQFF
-	TRBJ1-1	TRBV5-5	-	TGTGCCAGCAGCTTGGGGCGAGGGAACACTGAAGCTTTCTTT	CASSLGRGNTEAFF
-	TRBJ2-3	TRBV30	-	TGTGCCTGGACTCCAGTCTCAGATACGCAGTATTTT	CAWTPVSDTQYF
-	TRBJ1-5	TRBV19	-	TGTGCCAGTAGTATGGGCTGGGGTCGCCTGGATCAGCCCCAGCATTTT	CASSMGWGRLDQPQHF